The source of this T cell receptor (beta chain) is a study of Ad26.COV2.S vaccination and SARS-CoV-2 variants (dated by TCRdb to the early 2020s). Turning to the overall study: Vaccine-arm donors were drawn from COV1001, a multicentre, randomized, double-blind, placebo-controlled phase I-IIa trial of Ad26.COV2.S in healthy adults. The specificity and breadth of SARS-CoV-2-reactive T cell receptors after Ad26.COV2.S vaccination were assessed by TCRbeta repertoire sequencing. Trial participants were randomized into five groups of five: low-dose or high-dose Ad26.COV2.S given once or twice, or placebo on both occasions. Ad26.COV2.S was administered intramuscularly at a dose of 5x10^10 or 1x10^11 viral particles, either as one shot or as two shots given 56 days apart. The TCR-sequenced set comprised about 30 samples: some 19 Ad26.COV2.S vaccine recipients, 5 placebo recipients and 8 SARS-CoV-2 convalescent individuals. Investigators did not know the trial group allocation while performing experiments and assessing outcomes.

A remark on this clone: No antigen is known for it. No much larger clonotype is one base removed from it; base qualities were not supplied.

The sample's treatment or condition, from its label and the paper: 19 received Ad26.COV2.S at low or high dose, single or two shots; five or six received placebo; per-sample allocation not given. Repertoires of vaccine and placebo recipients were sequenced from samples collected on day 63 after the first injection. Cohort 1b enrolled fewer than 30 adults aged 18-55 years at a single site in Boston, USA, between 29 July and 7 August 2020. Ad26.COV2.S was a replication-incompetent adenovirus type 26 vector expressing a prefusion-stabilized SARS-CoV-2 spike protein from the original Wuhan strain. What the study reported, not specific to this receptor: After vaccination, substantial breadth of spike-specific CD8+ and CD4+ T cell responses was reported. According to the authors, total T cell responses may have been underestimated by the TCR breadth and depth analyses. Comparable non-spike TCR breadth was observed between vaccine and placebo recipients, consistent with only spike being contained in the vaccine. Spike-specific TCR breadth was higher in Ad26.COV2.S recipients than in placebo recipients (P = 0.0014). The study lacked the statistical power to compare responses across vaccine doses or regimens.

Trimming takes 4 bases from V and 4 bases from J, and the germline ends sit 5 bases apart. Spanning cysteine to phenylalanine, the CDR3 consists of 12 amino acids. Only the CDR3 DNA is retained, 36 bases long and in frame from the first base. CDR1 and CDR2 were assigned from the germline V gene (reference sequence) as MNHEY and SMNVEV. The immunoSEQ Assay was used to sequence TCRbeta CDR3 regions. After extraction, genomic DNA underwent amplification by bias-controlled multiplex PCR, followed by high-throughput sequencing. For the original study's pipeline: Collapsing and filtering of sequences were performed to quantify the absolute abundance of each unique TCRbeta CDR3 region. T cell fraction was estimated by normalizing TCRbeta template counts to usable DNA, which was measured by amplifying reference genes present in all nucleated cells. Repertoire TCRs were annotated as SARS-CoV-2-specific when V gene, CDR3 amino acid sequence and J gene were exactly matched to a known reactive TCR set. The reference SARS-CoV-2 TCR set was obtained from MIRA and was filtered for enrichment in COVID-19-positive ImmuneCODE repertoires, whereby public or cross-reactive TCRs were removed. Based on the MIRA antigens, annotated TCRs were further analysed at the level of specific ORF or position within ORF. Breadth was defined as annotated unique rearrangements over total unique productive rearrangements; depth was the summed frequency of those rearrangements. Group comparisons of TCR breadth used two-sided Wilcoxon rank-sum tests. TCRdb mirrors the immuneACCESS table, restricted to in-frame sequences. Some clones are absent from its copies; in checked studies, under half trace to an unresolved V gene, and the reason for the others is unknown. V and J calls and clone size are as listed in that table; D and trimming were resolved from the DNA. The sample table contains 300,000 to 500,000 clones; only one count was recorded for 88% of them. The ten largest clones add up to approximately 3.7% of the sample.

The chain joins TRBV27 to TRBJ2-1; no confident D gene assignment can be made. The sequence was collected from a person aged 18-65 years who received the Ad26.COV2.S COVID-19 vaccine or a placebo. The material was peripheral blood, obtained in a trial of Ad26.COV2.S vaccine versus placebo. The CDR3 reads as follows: CASSWGYNEQFF. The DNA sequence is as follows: TGTGCCAGCAGTTGGGGATACAATGAGCAGTTCTTC.